This paragraph covers one T cell receptor (beta chain) sequence. Its antigen is unidentified. The source of the sample is a study of beta chain features in type 1 diabetes. Study context: In all, some 110 million sorted cells from all samples were analyzed. Study conclusions and caveats: Shorter TCRB CDR3s, moderately but significantly so, marked every one of the four CD4+ subsets in Type 1 diabetes patients.

Per donor, one heparinised blood draw averaged approximately 110 mL. The germline V gene has CDR1 SEHNR and CDR2 FQNEAQ (reference sequence). The CDR3 extends over 16 amino acids. V shed 5 bases and J shed 0 bases, with 14 bases lying between them. cDNA synthesis used the whole RNA isolate, giving expressed TCRB sequences. Mean read depth for stem cell-like memory T cell samples was 900,000 to 1,300,000 reads. The method was immunoSEQ multiplex PCR; TCRdb's version includes in-frame clones alone and lacks a portion of them. The sample has approximately 46,000 clones; approximately 40% are singletons. This sequence joins TRBV7-9 and TRBJ1-5; a weak D match, TRBD1 (5 bases). Source material: stem cell memory CD4+ T cells from blood. The source of this sequence is a man between 25 and 39 years old with type 1 diabetes. Here the CDR3 reads CASSLGQDYSNQPQHF. The CDR3 DNA reads as TGTGCCAGCAGCCTAGGACAAGACTATAGCAATCAGCCCCAGCATTTT.